This TCR beta chain comes out of a study of breast tumors, draining lymph nodes, adjacent tissues. V was cut by 3 bases and J by 3 bases, with 12 bases left in between. The CDR3 spans 14 residues. CDR1 is SGHDT, CDR2 YYEEEE, per germline. Using its own MiXCR run on the multiplex PCR reads, TCRdb lists one record per CDR3 protein. The table shows around 140,000 distinct CDR3 sequences, with approximately 20% occurring only once. Turning to this clonotype: Its specificity is not known.

Axillary draining lymph nodes of breast cancer patients supplied the node samples. Study results and limitations: Data only fit, rather than demonstrated, lymph node origin of most tumor T cells. Tumor repertoires ranked between lymph nodes and nontumor tissue in diversity, with V and J gene preferences. Findings are consistent with lymph node origin and intratumoral expansion of most tumor T cells.

The source material was axillary lymph node tissue. The chain uses TRBV5-6 and TRBJ1-1, with TRBD1 as a possible D gene (6 bases). The source is a female donor with breast cancer. Some clones in this sample may be carry-over from other donors' samples. The CDR3 region has the DNA TGTGCCAGCAGCTCCCTCAACAGGGACACTGAAGCTTTCTTT. It encodes CASSSLNRDTEAFF. The variable domain in full, completed from reference TRBV5-6 and TRBJ1-1, reads DAGVTQSPTHLIKTRGQQVTLRCSPKSGHDTVSWYQQALGQGPQFIFQYYEEEERQRGNFPDRFSGHQFPNYSSELNVNALLLGDSALYLCASSSLNRDTEAFFGQGTRLTVV.